The TCR beta chain described here comes from a study of T cells after yellow fever vaccination. Germline V gives CDR1 SGHAT, CDR2 FQDESV (reference sequence). The V gene lost 3 bases and the J gene lost 0 bases, with 18 bases spanning the gap. The CDR3 contains 18 residues. One entry per CDR3 protein, called by TCRdb with MiXCR from the 5' RACE reads. The sample shows a few hundred thousand distinct CDR3 sequences, about a fifth of them seen only once. Remarks on this clonotype: What it binds is not known.

Study-wide findings and caveats: A faster peak, day 5 versus 15, was reached by the weaker secondary response.

The chain carries TRBV11-1 and TRBJ2-1; the D is unclear. The sample in question was PBMCs, obtained 15 days after the yellow fever booster vaccination. The receptor was isolated from a man younger than 40 who received the YFV17D yellow fever vaccine. The CDR3 DNA follows: TGTGCCAGCAGCTTTTCTGCCAGGTCCGTCAGCTCCTACAATGAGCAGTTCTTC. It encodes CASSFSARSVSSYNEQFF.